The present T cell receptor beta chain was sequenced within a study of T cell repertoires in cytomegalovirus infection. Looking at the study overall: CMV epitopes used comprised recently identified HLA-C-restricted ones and well-studied HLA-B-restricted ones. Public TCR beta signatures indicated both CMV infection and matching HLA type. Overall study results and limits: The ex vivo response was dominated by HLA-C-restricted CMV-specific TCR beta clonotypes.

This clonotype was counted only a few times. No antigen is known for it. Trimming shortened V by 6 bases and J by 6 bases, and 15 bases separated the two germline ends. The CDR3 is 14 residues long. TCRdb re-analysed the reads in MiXCR, keeping a single row per CDR3 protein. The sample has 900,000 to 950,000 distinct CDR3 sequences; about 33% are singletons. Sequencing was performed on cultured CD8+ T cells from PBMCs, taken from culture after CMV antigen stimulation. The J gene is TRBJ2-1, the V gene TRBV12-3 or TRBV12-4; D is tentatively TRBD1 or TRBD2 (6 bases each). This TCR was recovered from a human donor in good health (CMV status not recorded). Some clones in this sample may be carry-over from other donors' samples. CDR3 amino acids: CASSSKGGANEQFF. The CDR3, as DNA: TGTGCCAGCAGCAGCAAGGGGGGTGCCAATGAGCAGTTCTTC.